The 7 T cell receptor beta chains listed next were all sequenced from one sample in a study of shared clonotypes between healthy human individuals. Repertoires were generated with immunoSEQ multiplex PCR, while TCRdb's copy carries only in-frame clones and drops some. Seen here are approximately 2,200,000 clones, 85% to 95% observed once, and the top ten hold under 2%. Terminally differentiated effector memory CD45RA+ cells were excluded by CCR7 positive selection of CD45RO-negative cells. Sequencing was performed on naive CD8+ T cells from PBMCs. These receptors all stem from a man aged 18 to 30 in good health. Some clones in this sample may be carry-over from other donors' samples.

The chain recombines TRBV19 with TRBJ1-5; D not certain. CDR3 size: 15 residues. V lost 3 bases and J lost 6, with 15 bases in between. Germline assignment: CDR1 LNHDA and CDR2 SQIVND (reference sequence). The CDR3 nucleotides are TGTGCCAGTAGTATCAGCCCAGGAGCCTCTCAGCCCCAGCATTTT. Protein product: CASSISPGASQPQHF. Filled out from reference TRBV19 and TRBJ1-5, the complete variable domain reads DGGITQSPKYLFRKEGQNVTLSCEQNLNHDAMYWYRQDPGQGLRLIYYSQIVNDFQKGDIAEGYSVSREKKESFPLTVTSAQKNPTAFYLCASSISPGASQPQHFGDGTRLSIL.

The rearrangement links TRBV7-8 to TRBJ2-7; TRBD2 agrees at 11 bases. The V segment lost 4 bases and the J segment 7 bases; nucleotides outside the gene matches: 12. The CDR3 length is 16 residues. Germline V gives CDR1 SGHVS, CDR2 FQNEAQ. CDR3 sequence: CASSSVAGGRAEEQYF. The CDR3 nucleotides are TGTGCCAGCAGCTCTGTAGCGGGAGGGCGGGCGGAGGAGCAGTACTTC.

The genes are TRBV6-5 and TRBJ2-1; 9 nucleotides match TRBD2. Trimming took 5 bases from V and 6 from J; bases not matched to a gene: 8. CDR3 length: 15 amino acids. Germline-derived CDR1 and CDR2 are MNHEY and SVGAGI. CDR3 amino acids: CASSGGAGGGNEQFF. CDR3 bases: TGTGCCAGCAGTGGGGGAGCGGGAGGTGGCAATGAGCAGTTCTTC.

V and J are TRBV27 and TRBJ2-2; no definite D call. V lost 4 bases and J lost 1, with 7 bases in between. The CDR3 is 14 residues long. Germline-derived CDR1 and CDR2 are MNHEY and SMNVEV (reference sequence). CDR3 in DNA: TGTGCCAGCAGTTGGGCTCAGAACACCGGGGAGCTGTTTTTT. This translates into CASSWAQNTGELFF.

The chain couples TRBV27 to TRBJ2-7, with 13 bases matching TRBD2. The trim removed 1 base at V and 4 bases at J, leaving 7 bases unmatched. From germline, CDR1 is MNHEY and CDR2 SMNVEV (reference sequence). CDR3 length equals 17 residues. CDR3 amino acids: CASSLLLAGGPRYEQYF. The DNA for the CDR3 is TGTGCCAGCAGTTTATTACTAGCGGGAGGGCCGAGGTACGAGCAGTACTTC.

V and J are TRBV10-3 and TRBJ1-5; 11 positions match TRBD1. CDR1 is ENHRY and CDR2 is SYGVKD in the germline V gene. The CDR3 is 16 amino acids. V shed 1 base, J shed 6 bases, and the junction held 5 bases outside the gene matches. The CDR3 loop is CAISELPGQGGQPQHF. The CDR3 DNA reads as TGTGCCATCAGTGAGTTACCGGGACAGGGGGGTCAGCCCCAGCATTTT.

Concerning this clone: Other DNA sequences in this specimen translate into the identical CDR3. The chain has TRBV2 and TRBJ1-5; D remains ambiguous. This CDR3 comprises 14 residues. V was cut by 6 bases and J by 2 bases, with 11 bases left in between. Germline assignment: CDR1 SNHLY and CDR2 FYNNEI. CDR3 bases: TGTGCCAGCAGGCGTACGGGTGGCAATCAGCCCCAGCATTTT. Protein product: CASRRTGGNQPQHF.